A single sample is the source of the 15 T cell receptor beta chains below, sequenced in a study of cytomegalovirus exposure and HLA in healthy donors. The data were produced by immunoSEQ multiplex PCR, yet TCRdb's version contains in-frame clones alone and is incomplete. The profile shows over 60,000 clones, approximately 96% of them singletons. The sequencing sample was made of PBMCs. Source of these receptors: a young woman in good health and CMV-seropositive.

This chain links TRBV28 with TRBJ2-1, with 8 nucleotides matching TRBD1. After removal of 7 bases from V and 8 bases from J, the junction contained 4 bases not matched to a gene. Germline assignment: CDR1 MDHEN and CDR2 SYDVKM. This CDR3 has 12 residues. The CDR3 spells CASMDRDYEQFF. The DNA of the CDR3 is TGTGCCAGCATGGACAGGGACTATGAGCAGTTCTTC. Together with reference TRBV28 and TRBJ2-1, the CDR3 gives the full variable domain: DVKVTQSSRYLVKRTGEKVFLECVQDMDHENMFWYRQDPGLGLRLIYFSYDVKMKEKGDIPEGYSVSREKKERFSLILESASTNQTSMYLCASMDRDYEQFFGPGTRLTVL.

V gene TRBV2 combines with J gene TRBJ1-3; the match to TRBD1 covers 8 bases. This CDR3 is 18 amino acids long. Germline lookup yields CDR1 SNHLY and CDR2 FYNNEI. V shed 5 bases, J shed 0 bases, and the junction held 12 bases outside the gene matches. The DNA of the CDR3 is TGTGCCAGCAGTCTCACACGGACAGGGTCAAACTCTGGAAACACCATATATTTT. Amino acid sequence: CASSLTRTGSNSGNTIYF.

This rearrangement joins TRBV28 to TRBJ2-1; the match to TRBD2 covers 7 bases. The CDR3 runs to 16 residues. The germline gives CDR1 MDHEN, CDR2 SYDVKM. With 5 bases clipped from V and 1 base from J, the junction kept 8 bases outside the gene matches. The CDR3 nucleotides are TGTGCCAGCAGTCCACTTAGCGGGCGTTCCTACAATGAGCAGTTCTTC. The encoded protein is CASSPLSGRSYNEQFF.

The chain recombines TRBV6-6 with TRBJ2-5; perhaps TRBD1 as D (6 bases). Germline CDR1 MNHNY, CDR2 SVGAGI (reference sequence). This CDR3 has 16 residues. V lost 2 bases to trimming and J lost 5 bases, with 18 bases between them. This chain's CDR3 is CASSYSAKGDRETQYF. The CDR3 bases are TGTGCCAGCAGTTACAGCGCCAAGGGGGATAGGGAGACCCAGTACTTC.

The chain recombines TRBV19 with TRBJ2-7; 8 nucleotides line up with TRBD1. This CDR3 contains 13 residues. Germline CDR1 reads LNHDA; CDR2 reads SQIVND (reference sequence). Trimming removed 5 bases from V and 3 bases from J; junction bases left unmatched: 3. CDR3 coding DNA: TGTGCCAGTAGTGCAGGACAGGGCTACGAGCAGTACTTC. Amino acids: CASSAGQGYEQYF.

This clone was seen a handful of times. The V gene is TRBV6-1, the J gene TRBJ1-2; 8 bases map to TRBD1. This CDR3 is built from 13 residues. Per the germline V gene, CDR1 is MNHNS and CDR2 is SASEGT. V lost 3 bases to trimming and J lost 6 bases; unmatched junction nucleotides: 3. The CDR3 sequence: CASSDQGADGYTF. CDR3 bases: TGTGCCAGCAGTGATCAGGGGGCGGATGGCTACACCTTC.

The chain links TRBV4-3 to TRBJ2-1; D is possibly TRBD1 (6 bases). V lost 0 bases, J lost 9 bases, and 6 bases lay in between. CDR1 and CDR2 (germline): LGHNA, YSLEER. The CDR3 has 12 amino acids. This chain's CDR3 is CASSQEGAEQFF. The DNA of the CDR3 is TGCGCCAGCAGCCAAGAGGGGGCTGAGCAGTTCTTC.

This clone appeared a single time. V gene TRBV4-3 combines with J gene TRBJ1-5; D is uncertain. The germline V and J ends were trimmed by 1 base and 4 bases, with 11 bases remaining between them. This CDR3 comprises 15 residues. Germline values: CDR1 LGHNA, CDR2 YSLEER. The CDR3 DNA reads TGCGCCAGCAGCCAAGCTCGGGGTACTAATCAGCCCCAGCATTTT. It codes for CASSQARGTNQPQHF.

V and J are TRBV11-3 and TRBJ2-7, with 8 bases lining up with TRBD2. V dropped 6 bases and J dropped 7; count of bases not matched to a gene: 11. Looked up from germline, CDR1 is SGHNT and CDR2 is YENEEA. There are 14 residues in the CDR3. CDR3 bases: TGTGCCAGCAGTTCGCCGGGACTAGTAATTGAGCAGTACTTC. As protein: CASSSPGLVIEQYF.

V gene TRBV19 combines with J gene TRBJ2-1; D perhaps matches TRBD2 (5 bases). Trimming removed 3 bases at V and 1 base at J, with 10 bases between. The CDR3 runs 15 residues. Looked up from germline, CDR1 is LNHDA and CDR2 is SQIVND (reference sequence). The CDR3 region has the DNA TGTGCCAGTAGTATGGCAGCGGCGTCCTACAATGAGCAGTTCTTC. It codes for CASSMAAASYNEQFF.

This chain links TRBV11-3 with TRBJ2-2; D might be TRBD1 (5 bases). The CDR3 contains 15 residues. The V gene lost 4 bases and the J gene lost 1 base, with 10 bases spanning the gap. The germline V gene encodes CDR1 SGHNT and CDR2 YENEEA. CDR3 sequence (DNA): TGTGCCAGCAGCTCAAAGGGGCGGAACACCGGGGAGCTGTTTTTT. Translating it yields CASSSKGRNTGELFF.

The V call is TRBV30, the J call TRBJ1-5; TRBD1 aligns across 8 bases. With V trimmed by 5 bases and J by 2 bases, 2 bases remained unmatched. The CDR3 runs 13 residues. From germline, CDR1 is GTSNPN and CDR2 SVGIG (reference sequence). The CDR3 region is CAWAGQGNQPQHF. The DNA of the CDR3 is TGTGCCTGGGCGGGACAGGGCAATCAGCCCCAGCATTTT.

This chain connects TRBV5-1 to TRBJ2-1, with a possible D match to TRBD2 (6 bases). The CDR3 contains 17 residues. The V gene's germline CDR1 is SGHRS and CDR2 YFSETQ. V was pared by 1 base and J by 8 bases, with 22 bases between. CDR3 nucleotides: TGCGCCAGCAGCTTGACCGCCGGCGAGTTGAGGGAGGATGAGCAGTTCTTC. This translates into CASSLTAGELREDEQFF. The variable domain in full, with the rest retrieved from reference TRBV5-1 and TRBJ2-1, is KAGVTQTPRYLIKTRGQQVTLSCSPISGHRSVSWYQQTPGQGLQFLFEYFSETQRNKGNFPGRFSGRQFSNSRSEMNVSTLELGDSALYLCASSLTAGELREDEQFFGPGTRLTVL.

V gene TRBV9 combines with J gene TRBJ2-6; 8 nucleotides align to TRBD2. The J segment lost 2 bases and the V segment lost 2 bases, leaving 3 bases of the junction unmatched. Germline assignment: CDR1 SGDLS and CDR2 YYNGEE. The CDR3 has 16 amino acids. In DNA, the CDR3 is TGTGCCAGCAGCGTCGGGGGGGCACCTGGGGCCAACGTCCTGACTTTC. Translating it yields CASSVGGAPGANVLTF.

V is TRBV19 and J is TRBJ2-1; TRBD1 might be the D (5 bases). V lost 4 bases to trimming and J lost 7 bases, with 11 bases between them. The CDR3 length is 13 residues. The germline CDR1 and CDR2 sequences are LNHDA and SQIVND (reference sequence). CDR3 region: CASSRSGRNEQFF. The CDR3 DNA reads TGTGCCAGTAGTAGGTCAGGGCGGAATGAGCAGTTCTTC.